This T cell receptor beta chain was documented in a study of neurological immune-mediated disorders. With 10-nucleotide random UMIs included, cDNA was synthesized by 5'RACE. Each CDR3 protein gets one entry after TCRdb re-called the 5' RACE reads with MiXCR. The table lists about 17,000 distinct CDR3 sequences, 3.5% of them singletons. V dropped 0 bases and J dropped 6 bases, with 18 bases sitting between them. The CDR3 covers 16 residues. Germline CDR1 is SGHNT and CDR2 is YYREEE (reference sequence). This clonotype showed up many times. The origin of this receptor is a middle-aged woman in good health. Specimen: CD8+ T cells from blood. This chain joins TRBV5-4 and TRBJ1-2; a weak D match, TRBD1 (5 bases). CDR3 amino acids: CASSLGLTQDPNGYTF. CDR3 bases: TGTGCCAGCAGCTTGGGGCTAACACAGGATCCCAATGGCTACACCTTC.